This entry lists 28 T cell receptor beta chains sequenced from one sample in a study of shared clonotypes between healthy human individuals. Clones were read by immunoSEQ multiplex PCR, and TCRdb kept only the in-frame ones, dropping some. The table shows a few million clones, with over 85% occurring only once. The source material was naive CD4+ T cells from PBMCs. Indicated subset: CD45RA+ positively selected. These receptors were obtained from a man aged 18 to 29 in good health. Some clones in this sample may be carry-over from other donors' samples.

CDR3 DNA: TGTGCCAGCAGCCGGGAGGGGTTATCGGCTTTCTTT. As protein: CASSREGLSAFF. V usage is TRBV7-9 and J usage is TRBJ1-1; D is perhaps TRBD1 (5 bases). Germline V lookup: CDR1 SEHNR, CDR2 FQNEAQ (reference sequence). The CDR3 has 12 residues. Trimming shortened V by 5 bases and J by 11 bases, and 15 bases separated the two germline ends.

The chain combines TRBV5-4 with TRBJ2-2, with 10 bases that match TRBD1. Germline V gene lookup returns CDR1 SGHNT and CDR2 YYREEE (reference sequence). V trimming: 2 bases; J trimming: 5 bases; junction bases outside the gene matches: 6. This CDR3 is 16 amino acids long. The CDR3 coding sequence is TGTGCCAGCAGCTTTTCGCCGGGACAGGGGACCGGGGAGCTGTTTTTT. It yields the protein CASSFSPGQGTGELFF.

The rearrangement uses TRBV28 and TRBJ2-1; unclear D gene. In germline, CDR1 is MDHEN, CDR2 SYDVKM. CDR3 size: 13 residues. Trimming took 2 bases from V and 10 from J, leaving 12 bases between them. CDR3 coding DNA: TGTGCCAGCAGTTTACGCTCCCTCAGCGAGCAGTTCTTC. Its translation: CASSLRSLSEQFF.

The sample holds a few counts of this clone. The chain has TRBV27 and TRBJ1-4, with D unclear. The CDR3 covers 9 residues. V was pared by 3 bases and J by 15 bases, with 5 bases between. CDR1 MNHEY and CDR2 SMNVEV come from the germline V gene (reference sequence). CDR3 in amino acids: CASSFHVFF. CDR3 DNA sequence: TGTGCCAGCAGTTTCCATGTGTTTTTT. Full variable domain (missing parts from reference TRBV27 and TRBJ1-4): EAQVTQNPRYLITVTGKKLTVTCSQNMNHEYMSWYRQDPGLGLRQIYYSMNVEVTDKGDVPEGYKVSRKEKRNFPLILESPSPNQTSLYFCASSFHVFFGSGTQLSVL.

This clone is a singleton in its sample. The sample contains more than one DNA sequence encoding this CDR3. The chain carries TRBV29-1 and TRBJ1-3; D is ambiguous. The CDR3 consists of 13 residues. Trimming shortened V by 3 bases and J by 0 bases, and 6 bases separated the two germline ends. Per the germline V gene, CDR1 is SQVTM and CDR2 is ANQGSEA. The CDR3 nucleotides read TGCAGCGTTGAGCCGAACTCTGGAAACACCATATATTTT. Protein: CSVEPNSGNTIYF.

The CDR3 DNA sequence: TGTGCCAGCTCAGGACCGGACGGAGAAAAACTGTTTTTT. It is translated as CASSGPDGEKLFF. The rearrangement joins TRBV18 to TRBJ1-4; D ambiguous. The germline V gene encodes CDR1 KGHSH and CDR2 LQKENI. The CDR3 totals 13 residues. V was clipped by 5 bases and J by 8 bases, with 12 bases between them.

This rearrangement joins TRBV18 to TRBJ2-7; 7 bases agree with TRBD2. CDR3 length: 13 residues. With 6 bases clipped from V and 5 bases from J, the junction kept 7 bases outside the gene matches. From germline, CDR1 is KGHSH and CDR2 LQKENI. This CDR3 is CASSGREFHEQYF. The CDR3 bases are TGTGCCAGCTCGGGGCGGGAGTTCCACGAGCAGTACTTC.

In the case of this clone: This specimen includes other DNA sequences encoding the same CDR3. The chain is built from TRBV5-1 and TRBJ1-1, with D hard to call. V was trimmed by 0 bases and J by 0 bases, leaving 9 bases between them. The CDR3 is 15 amino acids. Germline V gene data show CDR1 as SGHRS and CDR2 as YFSETQ. The CDR3 sequence: CASSLAVGLNTEAFF. As DNA, the CDR3 is TGCGCCAGCAGCTTGGCGGTGGGTTTGAACACTGAAGCTTTCTTT.

The rearrangement links TRBV18 to TRBJ1-1; D not resolved. Trimming took off 5 bases at V and 3 bases at J, with 13 bases between the two ends. CDR3 length equals 14 residues. Germline CDR1 KGHSH, CDR2 LQKENI. The CDR3 coding sequence is TGTGCCAGCTCATGGTCGGAGAGGCACACTGAAGCTTTCTTT. Translating it yields CASSWSERHTEAFF.

V usage is TRBV6-1 and J usage is TRBJ1-2; no clear D gene. Trimming shortened V by 4 bases and J by 2 bases, and 11 bases separated the two germline ends. Germline V gene lookup returns CDR1 MNHNS and CDR2 SASEGT. CDR3 length: 14 residues. This chain's CDR3 is CASSVIVSNYGYTF. As DNA, the CDR3 is TGTGCCAGCAGTGTAATTGTCTCCAACTATGGCTACACCTTC.

The chain combines TRBV6-6 with TRBJ1-1; 7 nucleotides match TRBD1. V was pared by 6 bases and J by 4 bases, with 2 bases of the junction left unmatched. This CDR3 contains 12 residues. The germline V gene has CDR1 MNHNY and CDR2 SVGAGI (reference sequence). This CDR3 reads CASRPGGTEAFF. The DNA of the CDR3 is TGTGCCAGCAGGCCAGGGGGCACTGAAGCTTTCTTT.

In the case of this clone: Other DNA sequences of this sample code for an identical CDR3. The rearrangement uses TRBV15 and TRBJ2-1; weak D call: TRBD2 (6 bases). Germline CDR1 reads LNHNV; CDR2 reads YYDKDF (reference sequence). The CDR3 runs 14 residues. The V and J ends lost 0 bases and 4 bases respectively, with 7 bases between them. DNA of the CDR3: TGTGCCACCAGCAGAGACCGGGGGTACAATGAGCAGTTCTTC. It specifies CATSRDRGYNEQFF.

This rearrangement joins TRBV5-6 to TRBJ1-1; no reliable D call. The CDR3 consists of 15 residues. V was cut by 2 bases and J by 8 bases, with 19 bases left in between. Germline CDR1 SGHDT, CDR2 YYEEEE. The DNA of the CDR3 is TGTGCCAGCAGCTTTTCTGGCGGGAGGCCCGCCGAAGCTTTCTTT. It is translated as CASSFSGGRPAEAFF.

The chain is built from TRBV6-5 and TRBJ1-5, with D uncertain. The CDR3 extends over 13 amino acids. Looked up from germline, CDR1 is MNHEY and CDR2 is SVGAGI. V lost 0 bases, J lost 10 bases, and 10 bases lay in between. The CDR3 sequence: CASSYSTAGPQHF. The DNA of the CDR3 is TGTGCCAGCAGTTACTCGACGGCGGGTCCCCAGCATTTT.

The chain joins TRBV5-1 to TRBJ2-1; TRBD2 aligns across 7 bases. Per germline, CDR1 SGHRS and CDR2 YFSETQ. Trimming removed 1 base from V and 6 bases from J; junction bases left unmatched: 7. The CDR3 is 15 amino acids. In DNA, the CDR3 is TGCGCCAGCAGCTTGTTAGTAGCGGGCCCCAATGAGCAGTTCTTC. As protein: CASSLLVAGPNEQFF.

CDR3 bases: TGTGCCAGTGAGCAGGGAGGGAGCTCTGGGGCCAACGTCCTGACTTTC. Translating it yields CASEQGGSSGANVLTF. The chain carries TRBV19 and TRBJ2-6, with 7 bases lining up with TRBD2. V gave up 8 bases and J gave up 0 bases; unmatched junction bases: 7. Germline lookup yields CDR1 LNHDA and CDR2 SQIVND (reference sequence). The length of the CDR3 is 16 residues.

The rearrangement uses TRBV23-1 and TRBJ2-1, with 12 bases that match TRBD1. TRBV23-1 counts as an open reading frame of uncertain function. CDR3 length: 16 amino acids. V dropped 8 bases and J dropped 9; count of bases not matched to a gene: 14. CDR3 nucleotide sequence: TGCGCCAGCGTAAAACCGGGACAGGGGGCCCTGGGTGAGCAGTTCTTC. Translating it yields CASVKPGQGALGEQFF.

V is TRBV4-3 and J is TRBJ1-5; no clear D. V was pared by 4 bases and J by 1 base, with 5 bases between. Germline lookup yields CDR1 LGHNA and CDR2 YSLEER. The CDR3 is 13 amino acids. The DNA of the CDR3 is TGCGCCAGCAGCCTTCAGAGCAATCAGCCCCAGCATTTT. Translated: CASSLQSNQPQHF.

The rearrangement links TRBV5-1 to TRBJ2-7; 8 bases fit TRBD1. With V trimmed by 4 bases and J by 7 bases, 7 bases remained unmatched. The length of the CDR3 is 13 residues. Germline assignment: CDR1 SGHRS and CDR2 YFSETQ. DNA for the CDR3: TGCGCCAGCAGCCGGACAGGGAACTGGGAGCAGTACTTC. Its translation: CASSRTGNWEQYF.

V usage is TRBV7-8 and J usage is TRBJ2-5; the D is unclear. Per the germline V gene, CDR1 is SGHVS and CDR2 is FQNEAQ. The ends were cut back, 5 bases at V and 5 bases at J, with 21 bases in the middle. This CDR3 is built from 16 residues. The CDR3 bases are TGTGCCAGCAGCGCCGGCAAGACAACCCAAGGGGAGACCCAGTACTTC. This encodes CASSAGKTTQGETQYF.

The chain is built from TRBV28 and TRBJ1-5; possibly TRBD1 for D (5 bases). Germline-derived CDR1 and CDR2 are MDHEN and SYDVKM. Trimming cost V 2 bases and J 3 bases, with 11 bases left between them. This CDR3 contains 15 residues. CDR3 loop: CASSLPLGVNQPQHF. The CDR3, as DNA: TGTGCCAGCAGTTTACCACTAGGGGTCAATCAGCCCCAGCATTTT.

The V gene is TRBV6-5, the J gene TRBJ1-2, with 7 bases aligning to TRBD1. The germline V gene has CDR1 MNHEY and CDR2 SVGAGI. The CDR3 is 14 residues long. The J segment lost 8 bases and the V segment lost 6 bases, leaving 12 bases of the junction unmatched. The CDR3 reads CASSGRIDRDGYTF. In DNA form, the CDR3 reads TGTGCCAGCAGCGGCCGAATTGACAGGGACGGCTACACCTTC.

This clone has only one observation. This rearrangement joins TRBV7-9 to TRBJ2-1; no firm D call. The CDR3 sequence is 13 residues long. Germline values: CDR1 SEHNR, CDR2 FQNEAQ (reference sequence). Trimming stripped 5 bases from V and 14 bases from J, with 19 bases between. The CDR3 DNA reads as TGTGCCAGCAGCGCCCGACCGGATTTATCTGAGTTCTTC. It specifies CASSARPDLSEFF.

The chain joins TRBV28 to TRBJ1-2; D is uncertain. Deletions cut 1 base from V and 8 bases from J, with 5 bases between. The CDR3 is made up of 11 amino acids. Germline CDR1 reads MDHEN; CDR2 reads SYDVKM. CDR3 in DNA: TGTGCCAGCAGTTTATTGTCAGGCTACACCTTC. The encoded protein is CASSLLSGYTF.

This clone appeared a single time. The chain combines TRBV15 with TRBJ1-5, with 10 bases lining up with TRBD1. CDR3 length: 16 residues. V shed 3 bases, J shed 6 bases, and the junction held 8 bases outside the gene matches. Germline V lookup: CDR1 LNHNV, CDR2 YYDKDF (reference sequence). Written as DNA, the CDR3 is TGTGCCACCAGCAGGGACCGGGACAGGGGAATTCAGCCCCAGCATTTT. Encoded protein: CATSRDRDRGIQPQHF.

This clone was found once. V is TRBV7-7 and J is TRBJ2-5; tentative D call: TRBD2 (6 bases). CDR1 is SSHAT and CDR2 is FNYEAQ in the germline V gene (reference sequence). V dropped 1 base and J dropped 5 bases, with 11 bases sitting between them. The CDR3 is 14 amino acids. CDR3 sequence reads: CASSLGRGMETQYF. The CDR3 DNA reads TGTGCCAGCAGCTTAGGGCGGGGAATGGAGACCCAGTACTTC.

This clone was seen once. The chain couples TRBV5-1 to TRBJ2-7, with no clear D. Looked up from germline, CDR1 is SGHRS and CDR2 is YFSETQ. V dropped 3 bases and J dropped 2 bases, with 9 bases sitting between them. The CDR3 has 13 amino acids. CDR3 region: CASSYGTPYEQYF. CDR3 nucleotides: TGCGCCAGCAGCTACGGCACTCCCTACGAGCAGTACTTC.

Remarks on this clone: This specimen includes other DNA sequences encoding the same CDR3. The chain carries TRBV7-9 and TRBJ1-2, with 8 bases lining up with TRBD1. CDR1 is SEHNR and CDR2 is FQNEAQ in the germline V gene (reference sequence). Trimming removed 5 bases from V and 5 bases from J; junction bases left unmatched: 7. The CDR3 loop spans 14 amino acids. The CDR3 spells CASSPGQGGYGYTF. The DNA of the CDR3 is TGTGCCAGCAGCCCAGGACAGGGTGGGTATGGCTACACCTTC.